The 31 T cell receptor beta chains below were found in one sample sequenced in a study of OX40 agonist ivuxolimab in advanced cancers. Preparation of the library involved the immunoSEQ multiplex PCR assay. What TCRdb holds here is the immuneACCESS table cut down to in-frame rearrangements. Part of the clones is not present; checked against another copy, under half of the missing clones reflect an unresolved V gene, and the others are unexplained. The table for this sample lists around 80,000 clones; roughly 80% of them were counted only once. The ten biggest clones cover about 0.4% of the sample. The sequenced sample was CD4+ or CD8+ T cells sorted from blood, obtained in a trial of the OX40 agonist ivuxolimab. The receptors stem from an adult with an advanced solid tumor such as melanoma, head and neck, liver or kidney cancer.

The table lists this clone with a count of one. The J gene is TRBJ2-2, the V gene TRBV29-1, with 11 bases lining up with TRBD2. The length of the CDR3 is 14 residues. The V segment lost 5 bases and the J segment 6 bases; nucleotides outside the gene matches: 5. Germline CDR1 and CDR2: SQVTM and ANQGSEA. As DNA, the CDR3 is TGCAGCGTTTCTAGCGGGGGGTCCGCCGGGGAGCTGTTTTTT. Translated: CSVSSGGSAGELFF.

The rearrangement uses TRBV5-1 and TRBJ2-6; D may be TRBD2 (6 bases). The CDR3 runs to 17 residues. From germline, CDR1 is SGHRS and CDR2 YFSETQ. V was trimmed by 4 bases and J by 0 bases, leaving 14 bases between them. The DNA for the CDR3 is TGCGCCAGCAGCATGGCGGGGTCGACCTCTGGGGCCAACGTCCTGACTTTC. This codes for CASSMAGSTSGANVLTF. Supplemented by reference TRBV5-1 and TRBJ2-6, the full variable domain reads KAGVTQTPRYLIKTRGQQVTLSCSPISGHRSVSWYQQTPGQGLQFLFEYFSETQRNKGNFPGRFSGRQFSNSRSEMNVSTLELGDSALYLCASSMAGSTSGANVLTFGAGSRLTVL.

CDR3 in amino acids: CASSVGASGTLSSYNEQFF. DNA for the CDR3: TGTGCCAGCAGCGTAGGGGCTAGCGGGACCCTTAGCTCCTACAATGAGCAGTTCTTC. The chain combines TRBV9 with TRBJ2-1; 9 nucleotides match TRBD2. Germline CDR1 reads SGDLS; CDR2 reads YYNGEE. The CDR3 contains 19 residues. The junction had 10 bases not matched to a gene; V was cut back by 0 bases and J by 0 bases.

V and J are TRBV9 and TRBJ1-5; D is unresolved. Germline V gives CDR1 SGDLS, CDR2 YYNGEE. CDR3 size: 13 residues. V was pared by 0 bases and J by 3 bases, with 4 bases between. The CDR3 loop is CASSVGSNQPQHF. DNA of the CDR3: TGTGCCAGCAGCGTAGGTTCCAATCAGCCCCAGCATTTT.

This chain connects TRBV6-6 to TRBJ1-1; D gene ambiguous. Germline V gene lookup returns CDR1 MNHNY and CDR2 SVGAGI (reference sequence). With 2 bases removed from V and 10 bases from J, the gap between germline ends came to 17 bases. The CDR3 runs 14 residues. CDR3 residues: CASSYRTDAHGAFF. Here the CDR3 DNA reads TGTGCCAGCAGTTACCGGACGGATGCCCACGGAGCTTTCTTT.

V gene TRBV30 combines with J gene TRBJ1-3; D unclear. From germline, CDR1 is GTSNPN and CDR2 SVGIG (reference sequence). The V end was cut by 0 bases, the J end by 0 bases, with 9 bases between. This CDR3 has 15 residues. CDR3 loop: CAWSVGYSSGNTIYF. CDR3 DNA sequence: TGTGCCTGGAGTGTGGGTTACAGCTCTGGAAACACCATATATTTT.

V is TRBV7-8 and J is TRBJ2-3; D is perhaps TRBD1 or TRBD2 (5 bases each). The V gene's germline CDR1 is SGHVS and CDR2 FQNEAQ. The V and J ends lost 1 base and 6 bases respectively, with 8 bases between them. This CDR3 has 13 residues. CDR3 coding DNA: TGTGCCAGCAGCTTAGGTTGGGGGGATACGCAGTATTTT. Amino acid sequence: CASSLGWGDTQYF.

This rearrangement joins TRBV19 to TRBJ2-7; 11 bases match TRBD1. V lost 8 bases to trimming and J lost 4 bases; unmatched junction nucleotides: 10. The CDR3 has 15 residues. CDR1 and CDR2 from the germline V gene are LNHDA and SQIVND (reference sequence). The CDR3 spells CASRATGTGGYEQYF. The CDR3 nucleotides are TGTGCCAGTCGAGCCACCGGGACAGGGGGATACGAGCAGTACTTC.

The chain uses TRBV11-2 and TRBJ1-4, with 10 bases identical to TRBD1. Germline CDR1 reads SGHAT; CDR2 reads FQNNGV. Losses at the gene ends were 3 bases for V and 8 bases for J; bases not matched to a gene: 3. The CDR3 consists of 14 residues. CDR3 amino acids: CASSLGQGWEKLFF. The CDR3 nucleotides are TGTGCCAGCAGCTTGGGACAGGGGTGGGAAAAACTGTTTTTT.

This chain connects TRBV5-1 to TRBJ2-7; 7 bases map to TRBD1. This CDR3 region has 14 residues. Trimming removed 5 bases from V and 3 bases from J; junction bases left unmatched: 8. Germline CDR1 reads SGHRS; CDR2 reads YFSETQ. DNA of the CDR3: TGCGCCAGCAGGAAAGGACAGGACCTCTACGAGCAGTACTTC. Its protein product is CASRKGQDLYEQYF.

The rearrangement joins TRBV9 to TRBJ2-5; 11 nucleotides align to TRBD1. CDR1 and CDR2 (germline): SGDLS, YYNGEE. The CDR3 extends over 15 amino acids. After removal of 3 bases from V and 5 bases from J, the junction contained 6 bases not matched to a gene. CDR3 residues: CASSARTGGVETQYF. DNA for the CDR3: TGTGCCAGCAGCGCAAGGACAGGGGGCGTTGAGACCCAGTACTTC.

V gene TRBV29-1 combines with J gene TRBJ2-2; no clear D gene. Germline loops: CDR1 SQVTM, CDR2 ANQGSEA. This CDR3 is 13 amino acids long. The V end lost 5 bases, the J end lost 1 base, and 8 bases lay between the germline ends. The CDR3 sequence is CSVKGQNTGELFF. In DNA form, the CDR3 reads TGCAGCGTTAAAGGGCAGAACACCGGGGAGCTGTTTTTT.

In this sample, this clone turned up a few times. The genes are TRBV19 and TRBJ1-6, with unresolved D. The CDR3 is made up of 13 amino acids. Germline V gene lookup returns CDR1 LNHDA and CDR2 SQIVND (reference sequence). Trimming left V 6 bases short and J 8 bases short, with 11 bases between. DNA of the CDR3: TGTGCCAGTAGAGAACGGTTTGATTCACCCCTCCACTTT. Protein product: CASRERFDSPLHF.

The chain couples TRBV6-1 to TRBJ2-7, with TRBD2 matching 8 bases. From germline, CDR1 is MNHNS and CDR2 SASEGT. The CDR3 length is 14 residues. With V trimmed by 5 bases and J by 0 bases, 3 bases remained unmatched. CDR3 in DNA: TGTGCCAGCAGTCGGGGGGGATCCTCCTACGAGCAGTACGTC. Translating it yields CASSRGGSSYEQYV.

This clone was seen a few times. The chain employs TRBV14 and TRBJ1-2; D is unclear. V was clipped by 4 bases and J by 4 bases, with 7 bases between them. The length of the CDR3 is 12 residues. Germline CDR1 reads SGHDN; CDR2 reads FVKESK. CDR3 amino acids: CASSPSVYGYTF. The CDR3 DNA follows: TGTGCCAGCAGCCCCTCGGTCTATGGCTACACCTTC.

The chain combines TRBV2 with TRBJ2-7, with 9 bases matching TRBD2. The CDR3 sequence is 15 residues long. CDR1 is SNHLY, CDR2 FYNNEI, per germline. V trimming: 6 bases; J trimming: 6 bases; junction bases outside the gene matches: 12. This CDR3 is CASRSAGGPSFEQYF. The CDR3 nucleotides are TGTGCCAGCAGATCCGCGGGAGGGCCCTCTTTCGAGCAGTACTTC.

This rearrangement joins TRBV10-2 to TRBJ1-2; D is perhaps TRBD1 (5 bases). V was clipped by 4 bases and J by 7 bases, with 10 bases between them. CDR1 is WSHSY and CDR2 is SAAADI in the germline V gene. The CDR3 is made up of 12 amino acids. CDR3 sequence reads: CASSADSTGYTF. In DNA form, the CDR3 reads TGCGCCAGCAGTGCCGACAGCACTGGCTACACCTTC.

The chain employs TRBV18 and TRBJ2-7; D gene uncertain. Germline CDR1 and CDR2: KGHSH and LQKENI. Trimming took off 2 bases at V and 0 bases at J, with 20 bases between the two ends. The CDR3 totals 18 residues. CDR3 DNA: TGTGCCAGCTCACCATTTCCCCCCGGATCCACATACTCCTACGAGCAGTACTTC. It codes for CASSPFPPGSTYSYEQYF.

This clone was detected once. The chain uses TRBV18 and TRBJ1-1; D remains unclear. The CDR3 runs to 15 residues. V was shortened by 5 bases and J by 1 base, with 14 bases between the two germline ends. CDR1 KGHSH and CDR2 LQKENI come from the germline V gene. For the CDR3, the DNA is TGTGCCAGCTCAGACTTGGCGGTCTCGAACACTGAAGCTTTCTTT. It translates to CASSDLAVSNTEAFF.

This clone was observed a handful of times. The V and J genes are TRBV7-2 and TRBJ2-7; the match to TRBD1 covers 7 bases. The CDR3 runs to 13 residues. After removal of 8 bases from V and 2 bases from J, the junction contained 6 bases not matched to a gene. Germline V CDR1 and CDR2: SGHTA, FQGNSA. The CDR3 sequence: CASRQGLAYEQYF. CDR3 DNA sequence: TGTGCCAGCCGACAGGGTCTTGCCTACGAGCAGTACTTC.

The rearrangement links TRBV5-1 to TRBJ1-1, with D unresolved. The V and J ends lost 0 bases and 1 base respectively, with 10 bases between them. Germline V gene sequence: CDR1 SGHRS, CDR2 YFSETQ. The CDR3 covers 15 residues. The CDR3 reads CASSLGDLPNTEAFF. The CDR3 nucleotides read TGCGCCAGCAGCTTGGGCGACTTACCGAACACTGAAGCTTTCTTT. Full variable domain (missing parts from reference TRBV5-1 and TRBJ1-1): KAGVTQTPRYLIKTRGQQVTLSCSPISGHRSVSWYQQTPGQGLQFLFEYFSETQRNKGNFPGRFSGRQFSNSRSEMNVSTLELGDSALYLCASSLGDLPNTEAFFGQGTRLTVV.

This clone was observed many times. Other nucleotide sequences from this sample produce the same CDR3. The rearrangement uses TRBV6-5 and TRBJ1-4; TRBD1 aligns across 9 bases. The V segment lost 5 bases and the J segment 4 bases; nucleotides outside the gene matches: 5. This CDR3 has 15 residues. Germline V gives CDR1 MNHEY, CDR2 SVGAGI. CDR3 protein: CASSTPGQGNEKLFF. The CDR3 DNA reads as TGTGCCAGCAGTACCCCGGGACAGGGTAATGAAAAACTGTTTTTT.

The rearrangement links TRBV11-3 to TRBJ1-1, with no clear D. CDR3 length equals 13 residues. The V gene lost 3 bases and the J gene lost 1 base, with 6 bases spanning the gap. The germline gives CDR1 SGHNT, CDR2 YENEEA. The CDR3 protein is CASSFGRNTEAFF. As DNA, the CDR3 is TGTGCCAGCAGCTTCGGGAGGAACACTGAAGCTTTCTTT.

This rearrangement joins TRBV5-6 to TRBJ1-2, with D possibly TRBD1 on 6 matching bases. CDR3 length equals 15 residues. Germline V gene data show CDR1 as SGHDT and CDR2 as YYEEEE. V was clipped by 0 bases and J by 9 bases, with 18 bases between them. As DNA, the CDR3 is TGTGCCAGCAGCTTGGTTGGGGGCCGGTTAAAGAGCTACACCTTC. Its translation is CASSLVGGRLKSYTF.

The rearrangement joins TRBV30 to TRBJ2-2; D may correspond to TRBD1 or TRBD2 (5 bases each). Germline-derived CDR1 and CDR2 are GTSNPN and SVGIG (reference sequence). Trimming took off 6 bases at V and 4 bases at J, with 18 bases between the two ends. This CDR3 is 15 amino acids long. The chain's CDR3 is CACGDGTSTTGELFF. CDR3 bases: TGTGCCTGTGGAGACGGGACCTCGACCACCGGGGAGCTGTTTTTT.

The gene calls are TRBV11-2 and TRBJ1-6; D not certain. The germline CDR1 and CDR2 sequences are SGHAT and FQNNGV. V was pared by 1 base and J by 9 bases, with 13 bases between. CDR3 length: 15 residues. CDR3 protein: CASSLGGQPGSPLHF. CDR3 DNA: TGTGCCAGCAGCTTAGGAGGTCAGCCCGGTTCACCCCTCCACTTT.

This clone was found once. The chain links TRBV9 to TRBJ2-3, with a weak D call TRBD1 (6 bases). Trimming took 1 base from V and 3 from J, leaving 12 bases between them. Germline V gene lookup returns CDR1 SGDLS and CDR2 YYNGEE. The CDR3 sequence is 15 residues long. This chain's CDR3 is CASSVLSQGTDTQYF. In nucleotides, the CDR3 is TGTGCCAGCAGCGTATTATCACAGGGTACAGATACGCAGTATTTT. The whole variable domain, remainder taken from reference TRBV9 and TRBJ2-3, is DSGVTQTPKHLITATGQRVTLRCSPRSGDLSVYWYQQSLDQGLQFLIQYYNGEERAKGNILERFSAQQFPDLHSELNLSSLELGDSALYFCASSVLSQGTDTQYFGPGTRLTVL.

The chain joins TRBV5-8 to TRBJ1-1; D perhaps matches TRBD1 (5 bases). CDR3 length equals 16 residues. Germline loops: CDR1 SGHTS, CDR2 YDEGEE. Trimming cost V 4 bases and J 0 bases, with 16 bases left between them. The CDR3 region has the DNA TGTGCCAGCAGCCCTACACGGGGGGGGATGAACACTGAAGCTTTCTTT. As protein: CASSPTRGGMNTEAFF. The full variable domain, its missing parts supplied by reference TRBV5-8 and TRBJ1-1, is EAGVTQSPTHLIKTRGQQATLRCSPISGHTSVYWYQQALGLGLQFLLWYDEGEERNRGNFPPRFSGRQFPNYSSELNVNALELEDSALYLCASSPTRGGMNTEAFFGQGTRLTVV.

The chain has TRBV7-2 and TRBJ1-2; D is uncertain. Trimming cost V 2 bases and J 2 bases, with 6 bases left between them. The CDR3 sequence is 13 residues long. The germline V gene has CDR1 SGHTA and CDR2 FQGNSA. The CDR3, as DNA: TGTGCCAGCAGCTTATGGCAAAACTATGGCTACACCTTC. As protein: CASSLWQNYGYTF.

This chain uses TRBV21-1 with TRBJ2-1. TRBV21-1 is a listed pseudogene. The CDR3 consists of 16 residues. The chain's CDR3 is CASSKGIRSSYNEQFF. In DNA form, the CDR3 reads TGTGCCAGCAGCAAGGGCATTAGGAGCTCCTACAATGAGCAGTTCTTC.

The chain has TRBV6-6 and TRBJ2-5, with TRBD1 identical over 8 bases. V lost 2 bases, J lost 1 base, and 3 bases stayed unmatched. The germline V gene encodes CDR1 MNHNY and CDR2 SVGAGI (reference sequence). The CDR3 has 15 residues. The CDR3 loop reads CASSYGQGGQETQYF. The CDR3 DNA is TGTGCCAGCAGTTACGGACAGGGAGGCCAAGAGACCCAGTACTTC.